This T cell receptor beta chain is from a study of identical twins. Study conclusions and caveats: Cord blood beta clonotypes present at high abundance carried fewer insertions; no such pattern appeared in memory repertoires. The conclusions drew on cross-sectional statistical analysis instead of tracking the same donors. Invariant T cells like MAIT and iNKT could partly confound the zero-insertion analyses. Among beta out-of-frame sequences, excess sharing between twins appeared weaker.

Turning to this clonotype: Its antigen is currently unknown.

TCRdb reprocessed the 5' RACE reads via MiXCR and lists one record per CDR3 protein. The table has hundreds of thousands of distinct CDR3 sequences, about 12% seen once. The CDR3 has 15 residues. Germline V lookup: CDR1 LGHDT, CDR2 YNNKEL (reference sequence). The germline V and J ends were trimmed by 2 bases and 6 bases, with 17 bases remaining between them. The same sample was also studied in work on yellow fever vaccine responses in identical twins.

Material for sequencing was PBMCs. This TCR derives from a woman younger than 35 in good health. This rearrangement joins TRBV3-1 to TRBJ2-7; D tentatively reads TRBD1 or TRBD2 (7 bases each). CDR3 DNA sequence: TGTGCCAGCAGCCAAAGCGGGACAGATGCCTCCGAGCAGTACGTC. Translated: CASSQSGTDASEQYV.